The clone carrying this T cell receptor beta chain appeared a few times. Clones were sequenced by immunoSEQ multiplex PCR, and TCRdb holds only the in-frame ones, with some missing. The table lists about 2 million clones, 90% to 95% of them singletons. Trimming cost V 3 bases and J 3 bases, with 12 bases left between them. The CDR3 contains 15 residues. Germline CDR1 reads LNHDA; CDR2 reads SQIVND (reference sequence). These data originate in a study of shared clonotypes between healthy human individuals. The genes are TRBV19 and TRBJ1-5; no clear D gene. Sequenced sample: naive CD4+ T cells sorted from blood. The subset was: CD45RA+ positively selected. The origin of this receptor is a man aged 18 to 29 in good health. The DNA of the CDR3 is TGTGCCAGTAGTATGGGTGACAATGTCAATCAGCCCCAGCATTTT. Protein: CASSMGDNVNQPQHF.